This TCR beta chain was captured by sequencing in a study of blood T cells in healthy people across ages. The CDR3 extends over 15 amino acids. Between the trimmed V and J ends, which lost 1 base and 1 base, there was a span of 13 bases. In germline, CDR1 is DFQATT, CDR2 SNEGSKA (reference sequence). Regarding this clonotype: What it binds is unknown.

PCR was performed a second time for about 6 to 11 cycles using a sample-barcoded 5' primer and a J-beta primer mix. TCRdb used MiXCR to reprocess the 5' RACE reads, holding one entry per CDR3 protein. The repertoire has about 1,800,000 distinct CDR3 sequences, 28% of them found once; the top ten carry roughly 8.2%. Broader study findings: The study regarded diversity estimates from one million T cells as underestimates. Age brought a roughly linear fall in TCR beta diversity measured per million T cells.

This receptor was identified in a woman aged 25 to 39 in good health. Sequencing input: blood. The chain employs TRBV20-1 and TRBJ1-2, with D perhaps TRBD1 (5 bases). CDR3: CSARVRDHYNYGYTF. The CDR3 coding sequence is TGCAGTGCTAGAGTAAGGGACCACTATAACTATGGCTACACCTTC.